These T cell receptor beta chains were read from a single sample in a study of TIL therapy for anti-PD-1-resistant metastatic lung cancer. The table came from immunoSEQ multiplex PCR; TCRdb's copy has only in-frame clones and leaves some out. Of 40,000 to 60,000 clones in the sample, 79% are singletons; the top ten hold about 5%. Sequenced material: blood, taken at baseline. The receptors originated from a woman aged 30 to 85 with non-small cell lung cancer. The CDR3 runs from the conserved cysteine through the conserved F or W. The order of the fields is V gene, J gene, CDR3 protein.

v_gene: TRBV29-1; j_gene: TRBJ2-5; CDR3aa: CSARGAGGQETQYF
v_gene: TRBV6-5; j_gene: TRBJ1-2; CDR3aa: CASSWTAGPNYGYTF
v_gene: TRBV7-2; j_gene: TRBJ2-1; CDR3aa: CASTLYNEQFF
v_gene: TRBV7-9; j_gene: .; CDR3aa: CASSLGLAGVHEQYF
v_gene: TRBV6-1; j_gene: TRBJ2-7; CDR3aa: CASSPTGVEQYF
v_gene: TRBV6-1; j_gene: TRBJ1-4; CDR3aa: CASSEGGRGNGKLFF
v_gene: TRBV2; j_gene: TRBJ2-1; CDR3aa: CASSEYSGSYNEQFF
v_gene: TRBV29-1; j_gene: TRBJ2-7; CDR3aa: CSVERPPGGGGEQYF
v_gene: TRBV5-1; j_gene: TRBJ1-1; CDR3aa: CASSLMTDTEAFF
v_gene: TRBV18; j_gene: TRBJ2-2; CDR3aa: CASSPGRGYTGELFF
v_gene: TRBV7-6; j_gene: TRBJ2-3; CDR3aa: CASSTRLVDTQYF
v_gene: TRBV23-1; j_gene: TRBJ1-2; CDR3aa: CASTQRPGDKNYGYTF
v_gene: TRBV7-9; j_gene: TRBJ2-3; CDR3aa: CASSLNDGLAGLDTQYF
v_gene: TRBV19; j_gene: TRBJ1-2; CDR3aa: CASSGRTGTRVRESRGYTF
v_gene: TRBV27; j_gene: TRBJ2-2; CDR3aa: CASTLRWNTGELFF
v_gene: TRBV4-1; j_gene: TRBJ1-5; CDR3aa: CASSQRLSGTGPLGRNQPQHF
v_gene: TRBV2; j_gene: TRBJ2-5; CDR3aa: CASSHEGGEPGWTNQYF
v_gene: TRBV19; j_gene: TRBJ2-3; CDR3aa: CASSPPGSTDTQYF
v_gene: TRBV11-2; j_gene: .; CDR3aa: CASSLILGRNPSEQYF
v_gene: TRBV27; j_gene: TRBJ1-5; CDR3aa: CASSLSAPGGASNQPQHF
v_gene: TRBV19; j_gene: TRBJ1-2; CDR3aa: CASTPNGRADGYTF
v_gene: TRBV28; j_gene: TRBJ1-2; CDR3aa: CASSSPGQGGYGYTF
v_gene: TRBV6-7; j_gene: TRBJ2-1; CDR3aa: CARPPGGGSYNEQFF
v_gene: TRBV7-9; j_gene: TRBJ2-7; CDR3aa: CASSFTGLSYEQYF
v_gene: TRBV10-3; j_gene: TRBJ2-5; CDR3aa: CATRKHRETQYF
v_gene: TRBV7-9; j_gene: TRBJ1-1; CDR3aa: CASSSLAGTLMNTEAFF
v_gene: TRBV7-9; j_gene: TRBJ2-3; CDR3aa: CASSPRWGLREPTDTQYF
v_gene: TRBV14; j_gene: TRBJ2-7; CDR3aa: CASSQTRVSEQYF
v_gene: TRBV20-1; j_gene: TRBJ1-2; CDR3aa: CSVRVLYGYTF
v_gene: TRBV21-1; j_gene: TRBJ2-3; CDR3aa: CASSKFQRDSCTDTQYF
v_gene: TRBV19; j_gene: TRBJ1-1; CDR3aa: CASSNTNTEAFF
v_gene: TRBV27; j_gene: TRBJ2-4; CDR3aa: CASSSQMTSRSKNIQYF
v_gene: TRBV15; j_gene: TRBJ2-7; CDR3aa: CATSRDIAAGTGYHEQYF
v_gene: TRBV11-2; j_gene: TRBJ2-3; CDR3aa: CASSLRRQGTDTQYF
v_gene: TRBV28; j_gene: TRBJ1-5; CDR3aa: CASRPGQGASQPQHF
v_gene: TRBV10-3; j_gene: TRBJ2-1; CDR3aa: CAISGTGNHNEQFF
v_gene: TRBV30; j_gene: TRBJ2-7; CDR3aa: CAWSRGDRGSYEQYF
v_gene: TRBV15; j_gene: TRBJ2-5; CDR3aa: CATSSLNRIYF
v_gene: TRBV4-2; j_gene: TRBJ2-2; CDR3aa: CASSPPTGDTGELFF
v_gene: TRBV5-1; j_gene: TRBJ2-1; CDR3aa: CASSPGARYNEQFF
v_gene: TRBV7-9; j_gene: TRBJ2-5; CDR3aa: CASSFPEHSGSKETQYF